These 14 T cell receptor beta chains were sequenced from one sample in a study of T cells in Graves' hyperthyroidism and ophthalmopathy. The CDR3 regions of TCR beta were amplified from RNA transcripts. Researchers ran a first-round RT-PCR on the TCR CDR3 using the HTBI primer set. MiXCR, applied by TCRdb to the multiplex PCR reads, yields one record per CDR3 protein. Among 500,000 or so distinct CDR3 sequences listed, more than 15% were seen once. Sequencing was carried out using blood. Receptors were obtained from a young woman with Graves' ophthalmopathy.

This clonotype was observed at least ten times. V usage is TRBV6-1 and J usage is TRBJ1-1, with 7 bases lining up with TRBD1. This CDR3 is 14 amino acids long. Losses at the gene ends were 5 bases for V and 4 bases for J; bases not matched to a gene: 7. The V gene's germline CDR1 is MNHNS and CDR2 SASEGT. Written as DNA, the CDR3 is TGTGCCAGCAGTTTCCGGGACAGACGCACTGAAGCTTTCTTT. This gives the protein CASSFRDRRTEAFF.

J is TRBJ2-6 and V is TRBV27; D gene uncertain. V lost 3 bases and J lost 0, with 9 bases in between. Germline CDR1 reads MNHEY; CDR2 reads SMNVEV (reference sequence). This CDR3 has 16 amino acids. The CDR3 nucleotides read TGTGCCAGCAGTTTCGGGCGGAGCTCTGGGGCCAACGTCCTGACTTTC. Its translation: CASSFGRSSGANVLTF. The full variable domain, its missing parts supplied by reference TRBV27 and TRBJ2-6, is EAQVTQNPRYLITVTGKKLTVTCSQNMNHEYMSWYRQDPGLGLRQIYYSMNVEVTDKGDVPEGYKVSRKEKRNFPLILESPSPNQTSLYFCASSFGRSSGANVLTFGAGSRLTVL.

This clonotype showed up many times. The chain couples TRBV12-3 or TRBV12-4 to TRBJ1-2, with D maybe TRBD1 (6 bases). This CDR3 region has 13 residues. The V end lost 8 bases, the J end lost 8 bases, and 18 bases lay between the germline ends. CDR3 amino acids: CASGQTGGSGYTF. CDR3 bases: TGTGCCAGCGGCCAGACAGGAGGTAGCGGCTACACCTTC.

Remarks on this clonotype: A read error may explain this, as a much larger clone is one base away. The rearrangement joins TRBV7-4 to TRBJ1-2, with 7 positions matching TRBD1. The germline CDR1 and CDR2 sequences are SGHVT and SQSDAQ. The CDR3 length is 16 residues. V dropped 5 bases and J dropped 7; count of bases not matched to a gene: 16. CDR3 DNA: TGTGCCAGCAGCCCAAAAACCCAGGGGGTTCCAGGTGGCTACACCTTC. Residues: CASSPKTQGVPGGYTF.

The rearrangement links TRBV28 to TRBJ1-4; D remains ambiguous. CDR1 MDHEN and CDR2 SYDVKM come from the germline V gene. Trimming removed 5 bases at V and 8 bases at J, with 12 bases between. The CDR3 spans 13 residues. The CDR3 is CASSLRTWEKLFF. CDR3 DNA: TGTGCCAGCAGTCTGAGAACCTGGGAAAAACTGTTTTTT.

V gene TRBV5-6 combines with J gene TRBJ1-1, with 8 bases lining up with TRBD1. With 4 bases clipped from V and 8 bases from J, the junction kept 7 bases outside the gene matches. The germline CDR1 and CDR2 sequences are SGHDT and YYEEEE. This CDR3 comprises 13 residues. The CDR3 nucleotides read TGTGCCAGCAGCGTAGGAACAGGGGGGGAAGCTTTCTTT. Translating gives CASSVGTGGEAFF. The complete variable domain, with remaining parts taken from reference TRBV5-6 and TRBJ1-1, reads DAGVTQSPTHLIKTRGQQVTLRCSPKSGHDTVSWYQQALGQGPQFIFQYYEEEERQRGNFPDRFSGHQFPNYSSELNVNALLLGDSALYLCASSVGTGGEAFFGQGTRLTVV.

As regards this clonotype: This may be a read error, as it is one base from a much larger clone. The chain is built from TRBV30 and TRBJ2-7; D gene uncertain. This CDR3 has 12 residues. Germline V gene lookup returns CDR1 GTSNPN and CDR2 SVGIG (reference sequence). CDR3 sequence reads: CAWSPDSHEQHF. CDR3 coding DNA: TGTGCCTGGTCCCCTGACTCCCACGAGCAGCACTTC.

This clonotype appeared many times. The chain couples TRBV28 to TRBJ2-3; 11 bases are shared with TRBD2. The J segment lost 2 bases and the V segment lost 3 bases, leaving 4 bases of the junction unmatched. Germline V gives CDR1 MDHEN, CDR2 SYDVKM. The CDR3 sequence is 16 residues long. For the CDR3, the DNA is TGTGCCAGCAGTTTCCTAGCGGGGGGTATCACAGATACGCAGTATTTT. It is translated as CASSFLAGGITDTQYF.

Many counts were recorded for this clonotype. CDR3 DNA: TGTGCCAGCAGCTTAGACAGTTACGTTTCCTACGAGCAGTACTTC. Its translation is CASSLDSYVSYEQYF. The chain combines TRBV7-2 with TRBJ2-7; D unresolved. Germline V gene data show CDR1 as SGHTA and CDR2 as FQGNSA. The ends were cut back, 1 base at V and 1 base at J, with 11 bases in the middle. The CDR3 consists of 15 residues.

This clonotype has only a few counts. This chain connects TRBV7-9 to TRBJ2-2; D call uncertain. Germline loops: CDR1 SEHNR, CDR2 FQNEAQ (reference sequence). The V end lost 2 bases, the J end lost 4 bases, and 5 bases lay between the germline ends. This CDR3 spans 13 amino acids. The CDR3 reads CASSLPPTGELFF. In DNA, the CDR3 is TGTGCCAGCAGCTTACCGCCCACCGGGGAGCTGTTTTTT.

This rearrangement joins TRBV20-1 to TRBJ2-1, with 8 bases identical to TRBD2. The V gene's germline CDR1 is DFQATT and CDR2 SNEGSKA (reference sequence). This CDR3 has 15 residues. With V trimmed by 1 base and J by 6 bases, 8 bases remained unmatched. The CDR3 region has the DNA TGCAGTGCTAGAGGTAACGGGAGGGCCGGCAATGAGCAGTTCTTC. Translating gives CSARGNGRAGNEQFF.

This clonotype has only a few counts. CDR3 nucleotide sequence: TGTGCCAGCAGAATACGACTTACAGGGGATACTGAAGCTTTCTTT. This sequence encodes CASRIRLTGDTEAFF. This chain connects TRBV28 to TRBJ1-1; 7 nucleotides align to TRBD1. CDR3 length: 15 amino acids. Germline CDR1 MDHEN, CDR2 SYDVKM. With 6 bases clipped from V and 5 bases from J, the junction kept 12 bases outside the gene matches. Based on the CDR3 plus reference TRBV28 and TRBJ1-1, the full variable domain is DVKVTQSSRYLVKRTGEKVFLECVQDMDHENMFWYRQDPGLGLRLIYFSYDVKMKEKGDIPEGYSVSREKKERFSLILESASTNQTSMYLCASRIRLTGDTEAFFGQGTRLTVV.

This clonotype was detected many times. The rearrangement uses TRBV27 and TRBJ1-1; a possible D gene is TRBD1 (5 bases). The V gene lost 6 bases and the J gene lost 0 bases, with 14 bases spanning the gap. The CDR3 consists of 15 residues. CDR1 and CDR2 from the germline V gene are MNHEY and SMNVEV (reference sequence). In DNA, the CDR3 is TGTGCCAGCAGCAAACGGGACGGACTGAACACTGAAGCTTTCTTT. It yields the protein CASSKRDGLNTEAFF.

The chain recombines TRBV6-1 with TRBJ1-4, with 7 positions matching TRBD1. CDR1 is MNHNS, CDR2 SASEGT, per germline. With 5 bases clipped from V and 10 bases from J, the junction kept 13 bases outside the gene matches. The CDR3 is 15 residues long. Here the CDR3 reads CASSPDGTASRKLFF. The CDR3 DNA follows: TGTGCCAGCAGTCCCGACGGGACAGCTTCCCGAAAACTGTTTTTT.